This T cell receptor beta chain was captured by sequencing in a study of persistence of HIV-infected CD4 T cells (TCRdb year 2020). Study-level background: The study isolated CMV- and HIV-1 Gag-responding CD4+ T cells from ART-treated individuals to examine antigen-driven clonal expansion of HIV-1-infected cells. Participants had been on suppressive ART for a median of roughly 8 years. Apart from a couple of participants who underwent leukapheresis at a single time point, peripheral blood samples of up to about 180 mL were collected from participants at multiple time points. The clonality of all cells in each sorted population was assessed by TCRbeta sequencing, whereas the clonality of infected cells was assessed by proviral sequencing. The TCR cluster analysis across participants included eight or nine participants for CMV and six or seven participants for Gag. What the research found in general, with its limitations: The study involved few individuals and tested only a limited range of antigens. Degenerate expanded CDR3beta sequences were enriched in antigen-responding cells, suggesting convergent selection of CD4+ responses to CMV and Gag. Within the same sorted populations, TCR oligoclonality correlated with proviral oligoclonality. TCRbeta richness in CMV- and Gag-responding cells was significantly lower than in anti-CD3/anti-CD28-responding cells; CMV-responding cells had higher oligoclonality than CD3/CD28-stimulated and Gag-responding cells. Because the TCR analyses were done in bulk, restricting them to just the rare CMV-responding cells that actually carried HIV-1 proviruses was not possible.

The immunoSEQ hsTCRB assay version 4, run in survey mode, was used to sequence TCRbeta repertoires from genomic DNA. For TCRbeta sequencing, genomic DNA was diluted to around 9.7 ng/uL, with up to 1 ug used per sample. Per the source publication's procedure: ImmunoSeq Analyzer 3.0 was used for analysis of TCRbeta data, and diversity was computed on productive nucleotide rearrangements. Using the Immunarch R package, the improved Chao index served to estimate lower-bound TCR diversity and the Gini coefficient served to estimate clonality. When different nucleotide rearrangements encoded the same CDR3beta amino acid sequence, each rearrangement was treated as a distinct clonotype. Differential abundance analysis found TCRbeta sequences that were significantly enriched in antigen-responding cells compared with anti-CD3/anti-CD28-activated cells. Using predicted peptide-MHC specificity as the basis, GLIPH2 grouped TCRs into clusters, both for each participant individually and for the merged data sets that combined participants. Imported from immuneACCESS, the table was reduced by TCRdb to in-frame sequences with V and J called. These copies leave out some clones; in studies compared against another copy, an unresolved V gene accounts for under half, and the cause of the remainder is not known. The V and J calls and the clone size are those of that table, but D and trimming were determined from the DNA. Recorded for this sample are 30,000 to 45,000 clones; 75% to 85% of them occurred a single time. Clones ranked in the top ten supply around 0.97% of the sample.

In this sample, this clone turned up once. The specificity of this receptor is unknown. There are no base qualities to consult, and no much larger clone falls within one base. The label giving this sample's treatment or condition can be read as: suppressive antiretroviral therapy. A pool of overlapping 15-mer peptides from HIV-1 Gag, at 1 ug per peptide per mL, was used to stimulate the cells. Memory CD4+ T cells that did not respond, being CD40L-negative, CD69-negative and CD45RO-high, were sorted as memory populations depleted of antigen-responding cells. HIV-1-infected adults in whom suppressive ART had been started during chronic infection were enrolled as participants. For at least 4 years, participants had undetectable plasma HIV-1 RNA, below 50 copies/mL. To be included, a participant needed positive CMV serology and a CD4+ T cell count above 400 cells/uL. Before stimulation, PBMCs were isolated using density centrifugation and depleted of CD8+ T cells. For approximately 17 hours, CD8-depleted PBMCs were stimulated with anti-CD28/CD49d costimulation, a CD40-blocking antibody, and enfuvirtide, which was added to prevent new infections. Cell sorting was performed on a Beckman Coulter MoFlo Legacy or XDP sorter, and dead cells were excluded with propidium iodide. The QIAamp DNA Mini Kit was used for genomic DNA extraction from samples above one million cells, and the Quick-DNA Microprep Kit was used otherwise.

Material: cultured CD4+ T cells from PBMCs, obtained from a patient who received antiretroviral therapy. Sample cell subset or site, as interpreted from the label and publication: CD40L-CD69- CD45RO-high memory CD4 T cells not responding to Gag peptides. This receptor was identified in an adult with HIV. The donor label of this sample is uncertain.

The CDR3 protein sequence reads: CASSVGGVSYEQYF. In nucleotide form, the sequence is TGTGCCAGCAGCGTAGGAGGGGTTAGTTACGAGCAGTACTTC. The chain is assembled from TRBV9 and TRBJ2-7; the D gene may be TRBD1 or TRBD2, since each aligns over 5 bases. Via the germline V gene, CDR1 is SGDLS and CDR2 YYNGEE. There are 14 amino acids in the CDR3, from cysteine to phenylalanine inclusive. The CDR3 DNA has 42 bases and is translated from base 1. V loses 0 bases of germline sequence and J loses 4 bases, and the interval between the two ends is 11 bases.